This T cell receptor (beta chain) comes out of a study of T cells in Graves' hyperthyroidism and ophthalmopathy. The V end lost 5 bases, the J end lost 6 bases, and 20 bases lay between the germline ends. From germline, CDR1 is SGHNT and CDR2 YENEEA. This CDR3 has 15 residues. The investigators amplified TCR beta CDR3 regions from RNA transcripts. HTBI primers drove first-round RT-PCR of the TCR CDR3. TCRdb re-called the multiplex PCR reads through MiXCR, storing one row per CDR3 protein. Altogether about 640,000 distinct CDR3 sequences are present, roughly 20% being singletons, with the ten largest covering around a third. This clonotype was seen ten or more times. This sample holds PBMCs from approximately 10 ml fresh peripheral blood.

The gene calls are TRBV11-3 and TRBJ2-7; tentatively, D is TRBD2 (6 bases). The clonotype originates from a man under 40 with Graves' ophthalmopathy. The sample taken for sequencing was blood. CDR3 region: CASSPSGLQRGEQYF. The CDR3 bases are TGTGCCAGCAGCCCTTCGGGACTCCAGAGGGGCGAGCAGTACTTC.